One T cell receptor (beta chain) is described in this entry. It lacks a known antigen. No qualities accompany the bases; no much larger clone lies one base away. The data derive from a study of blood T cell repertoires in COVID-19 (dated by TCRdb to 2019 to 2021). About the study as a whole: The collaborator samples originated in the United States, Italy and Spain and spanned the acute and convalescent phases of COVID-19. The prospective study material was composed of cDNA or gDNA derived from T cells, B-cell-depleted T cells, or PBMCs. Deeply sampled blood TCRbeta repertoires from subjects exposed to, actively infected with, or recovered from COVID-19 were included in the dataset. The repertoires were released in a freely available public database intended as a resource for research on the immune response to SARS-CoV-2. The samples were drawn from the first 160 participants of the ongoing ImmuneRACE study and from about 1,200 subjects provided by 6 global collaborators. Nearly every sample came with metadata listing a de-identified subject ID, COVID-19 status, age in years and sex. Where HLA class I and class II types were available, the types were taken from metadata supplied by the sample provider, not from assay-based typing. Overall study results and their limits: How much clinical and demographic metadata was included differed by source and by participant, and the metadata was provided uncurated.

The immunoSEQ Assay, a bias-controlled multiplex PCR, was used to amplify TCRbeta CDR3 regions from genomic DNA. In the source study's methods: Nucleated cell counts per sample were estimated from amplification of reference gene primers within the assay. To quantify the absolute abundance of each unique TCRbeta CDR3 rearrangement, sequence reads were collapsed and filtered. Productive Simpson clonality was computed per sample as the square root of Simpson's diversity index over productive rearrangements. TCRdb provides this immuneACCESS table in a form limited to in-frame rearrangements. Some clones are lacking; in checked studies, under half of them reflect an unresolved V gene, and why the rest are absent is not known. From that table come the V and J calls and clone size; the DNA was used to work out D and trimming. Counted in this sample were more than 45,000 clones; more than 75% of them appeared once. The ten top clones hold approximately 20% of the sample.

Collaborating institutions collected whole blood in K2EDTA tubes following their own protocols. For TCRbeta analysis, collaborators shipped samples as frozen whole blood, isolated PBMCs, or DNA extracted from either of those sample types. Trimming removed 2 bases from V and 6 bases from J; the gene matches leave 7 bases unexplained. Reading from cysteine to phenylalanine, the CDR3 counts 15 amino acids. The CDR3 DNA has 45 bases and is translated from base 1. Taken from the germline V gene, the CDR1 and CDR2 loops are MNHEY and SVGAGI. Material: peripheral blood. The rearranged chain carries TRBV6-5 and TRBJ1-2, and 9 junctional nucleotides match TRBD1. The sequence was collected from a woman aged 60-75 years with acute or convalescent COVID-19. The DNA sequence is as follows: TGTGCCAGCAGTTACCTGACAGGGGGGGAGAATGGCTACACCTTC. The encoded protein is CASSYLTGGENGYTF.